This entry is about one T cell receptor (beta chain). One end of the junction does not line up with germline, which may come from a read error. This specimen belongs to a study of tumor and adjacent non-tumor tissue in lung cancer. Three rounds of nested PCR, following a modified ARM-PCR protocol, produced the TCRbeta library. TCRdb reanalysed the multiplex PCR reads using MiXCR and keeps one entry per CDR3 protein. The sample yields roughly 140,000 distinct CDR3 sequences, around 60% seen once. The CDR3 contains 15 residues. Germline CDR1 is MNHEY and CDR2 is SVGAGI. The template was RNA from unsorted bulk tissue.

The sequencing input was lung tumor tissue. The chain carries TRBV6-5 and TRBJ2-1; 11 bases agree with TRBD2. The TCR originated in a man in his fifties or sixties with small cell lung cancer. CDR3 DNA sequence: TGTAGCAGCAGTTTTAGCGGGAGGGCCGTTAATGGGCAGTTCTTC. Translation gives CSSSFSGRAVNGQFF.